The following is a T cell receptor beta chain sequence with its context. The antigen remains unidentified. This specimen belongs to a study of T-cell memory formation after mild COVID-19. The overall study: TCR clustering was largely donor specific.

Trimming removed 3 bases at V and 7 bases at J, with 13 bases between. This CDR3 has 14 residues. TCRdb processed the 5' RACE reads anew with MiXCR; each CDR3 protein has one entry. This table has a few hundred thousand distinct CDR3 sequences, about 16% appearing once. The study's findings and limits: Several responding clones turned up in pre-infection memory, indicating that cross-reactive memory may have taken part. Researchers report contracting CD4+ clones mostly in CM and EM, with CD8+ clones in EMRA.

The sequence came from a man aged 18-30 years who had mild COVID-19 (a few samples of this study predate the infection). Cell type and time point are not known. The sequenced sample consisted of PBMCs or a T cell subset sorted from them (not recorded which). The chain uses TRBV12-3 or TRBV12-4 and TRBJ2-1; TRBD2 might be the D (6 bases). The CDR3 DNA follows: TGTGCCAGCAGTTTCCACGGGGGTGGGAATGAGCAGTTCTTC. Translated: CASSFHGGGNEQFF.